One and the same sample provided the 6 T cell receptor beta chains below, sequenced in a study of OX40 agonist ivuxolimab in advanced cancers. Data came from immunoSEQ multiplex PCR; TCRdb stores just in-frame clones and leaves some out. Of under 100,000 clones in the sample, around four fifths were seen once. The specimen comprised CD4+ or CD8+ T cells sorted from blood, sampled in a trial of the OX40 agonist ivuxolimab. These receptors were collected from an adult with an advanced solid tumor such as melanoma, head and neck, liver or kidney cancer.

This clone has more than one count but fewer than ten. The chain's CDR3 is CASSSDGNLKLGGYTF. CDR3 nucleotide sequence: TGTGCCAGCAGCTCCGACGGGAACCTGAAGTTGGGAGGCTACACCTTC. This chain uses TRBV5-4 with TRBJ1-2; no reliable D call. The CDR3 is 16 residues long. CDR1 SGHNT and CDR2 YYREEE come from the germline V gene (reference sequence). Deletions cut 3 bases from V and 8 bases from J, with 23 bases between.

A few counts support this clone. The J gene is TRBJ1-1, the V gene TRBV5-1, with D uncertain. Deletions cut 1 base from V and 1 base from J, with 11 bases between. Germline-derived CDR1 and CDR2 are SGHRS and YFSETQ. This CDR3 region has 15 residues. The CDR3 is CASSLYGGENTEAFF. CDR3 DNA: TGCGCCAGCAGCTTGTACGGTGGGGAGAACACTGAAGCTTTCTTT.

The CDR3 DNA is TGTGCCAGTAGACAGAACAATCAGCCCCAGCATTTT. Amino acids: CASRQNNQPQHF. The chain uses TRBV19 and TRBJ1-5; D is unresolved. The CDR3 totals 12 residues. Germline V lookup: CDR1 LNHDA, CDR2 SQIVND (reference sequence). V lost 6 bases to trimming and J lost 3 bases, with 6 bases between them.

V usage is TRBV11-2 and J usage is TRBJ2-7; no firm D call. The V and J ends lost 4 bases and 3 bases respectively, with 10 bases between them. CDR3 length: 13 amino acids. CDR1 SGHAT and CDR2 FQNNGV come from the germline V gene. CDR3 amino acids: CASSSTDGYEQYF. CDR3 sequence (DNA): TGTGCCAGCAGCTCTACGGACGGCTACGAGCAGTACTTC.

This clone was counted only a few times. This chain joins TRBV7-9 and TRBJ1-1; 7 nucleotides match TRBD1. Germline CDR1 and CDR2: SEHNR and FQNEAQ (reference sequence). J gave up 0 bases and V 4 bases, and 2 bases lay outside the gene matches. This CDR3 comprises 14 residues. CDR3 coding DNA: TGTGCCAGCAGCTGGGACAGTATGAACACTGAAGCTTTCTTT. It translates to CASSWDSMNTEAFF.

Comments on this clone: This sample also contains other DNA sequences that code for the same CDR3. The V and J genes are TRBV5-1 and TRBJ2-2, with 9 bases lining up with TRBD2. CDR3 length equals 16 residues. Looked up from germline, CDR1 is SGHRS and CDR2 is YFSETQ. V trimming: 0 bases; J trimming: 2 bases; junction bases outside the gene matches: 2. The CDR3 region has the DNA TGCGCCAGCAGCTTGGTGCTAGCGGGAAACACCGGGGAGCTGTTTTTT. Protein: CASSLVLAGNTGELFF.